A single TCR beta chain is shown here with its context. It was with unique molecular identifiers that the TCRbeta library was prepared. One entry per CDR3 protein, called by TCRdb with MiXCR from the PCR reads. This table holds some 240,000 distinct CDR3 sequences, about 12% found once. The sample comes from a study of T-cell reconstitution after alpha-beta-depleted transplantation in children. The receptor's source is a human donor who donated a stem cell graft to a child with acute lymphoblastic leukemia. The input for sequencing was PBMCs from the stem cell graft donor, taken from the stem cell graft.

The CDR3 DNA follows: TGCAGTGCTGCATCGGGGGGGGTAACGGCCAAAAACATTCAGTACTTC. As protein: CSAASGGVTAKNIQYF. The V call is TRBV20-1, the J call TRBJ2-4, with 8 bases aligning to TRBD2. V lost 5 bases, J lost 1 base, and 10 bases stayed unmatched. The CDR3 spans 16 residues. From germline, CDR1 is DFQATT and CDR2 SNEGSKA (reference sequence).